A single TCR beta chain is shown here with its context. This entry is derived from a study of glioma-infiltrating T cells after dendritic cell vaccination. Across the study: Dendritic cell vaccination trial patients had either newly diagnosed or recurrent glioblastoma.

The PCR used 60 V beta and 13 J beta primers. Data came from immunoSEQ multiplex PCR; TCRdb stores just in-frame clones and leaves some out. The table records roughly 82,000 clones, roughly 90% of them present only once. This TCR was recovered from a human donor with glioblastoma. The sequencing here drew on blood, taken before dendritic cell vaccination.

CDR3 protein: CASGIVPRTGILRGSNQPQHF. The CDR3 DNA sequence: TGTGCCAGCGGAATTGTACCCCGGACAGGGATTTTGAGGGGAAGCAATCAGCCCCAGCATTTT. This sequence joins TRBV2 and TRBJ1-5, with 8 bases matching TRBD1. V was pared by 8 bases and J by 1 base, with 25 bases of the junction left unmatched. CDR3 size: 21 residues. Germline-derived CDR1 and CDR2 are SNHLY and FYNNEI.